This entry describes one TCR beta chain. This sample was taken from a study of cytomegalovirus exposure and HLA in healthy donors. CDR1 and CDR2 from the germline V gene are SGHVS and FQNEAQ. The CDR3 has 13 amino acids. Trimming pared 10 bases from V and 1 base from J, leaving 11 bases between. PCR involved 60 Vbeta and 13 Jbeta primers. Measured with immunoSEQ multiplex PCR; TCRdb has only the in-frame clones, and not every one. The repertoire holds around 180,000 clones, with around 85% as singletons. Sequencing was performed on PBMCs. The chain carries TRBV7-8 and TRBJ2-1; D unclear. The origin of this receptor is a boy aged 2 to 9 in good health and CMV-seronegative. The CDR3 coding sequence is TGTGCCACCCATTCCGAGTCCTACAATGAGCAGTTCTTC. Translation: CATHSESYNEQFF.